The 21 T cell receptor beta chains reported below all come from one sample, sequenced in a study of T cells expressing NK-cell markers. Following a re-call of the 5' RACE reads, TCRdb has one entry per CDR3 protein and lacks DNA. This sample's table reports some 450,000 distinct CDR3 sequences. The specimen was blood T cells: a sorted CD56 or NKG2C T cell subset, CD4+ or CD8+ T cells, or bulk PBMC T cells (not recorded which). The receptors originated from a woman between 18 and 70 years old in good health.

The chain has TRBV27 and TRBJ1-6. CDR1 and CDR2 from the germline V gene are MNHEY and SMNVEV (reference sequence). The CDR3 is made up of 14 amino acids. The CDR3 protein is CASRVRILSSPLHF.

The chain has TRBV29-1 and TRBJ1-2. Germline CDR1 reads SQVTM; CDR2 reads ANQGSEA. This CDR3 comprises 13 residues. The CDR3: CSVEQGPNYGYTF.

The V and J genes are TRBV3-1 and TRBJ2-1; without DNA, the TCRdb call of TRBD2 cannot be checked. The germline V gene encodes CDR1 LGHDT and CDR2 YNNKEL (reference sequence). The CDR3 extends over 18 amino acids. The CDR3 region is CASSQAFKKGRIGNEQFF.

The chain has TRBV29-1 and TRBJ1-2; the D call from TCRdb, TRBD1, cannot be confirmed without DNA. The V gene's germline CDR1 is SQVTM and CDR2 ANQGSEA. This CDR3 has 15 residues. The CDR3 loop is CSVGAGDRAHLGYTF.

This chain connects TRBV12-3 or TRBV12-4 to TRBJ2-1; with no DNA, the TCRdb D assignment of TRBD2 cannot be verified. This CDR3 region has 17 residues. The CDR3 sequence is CASSFASGATSYNEQFF.

The CDR3 loop is CASSPGLEQFF. The chain is built from TRBV5-4 and TRBJ2-1; the TCRdb call, TRBD2, lacks DNA for checking. The CDR3 has 11 residues. Germline CDR1 SGHNT, CDR2 YYREEE (reference sequence).

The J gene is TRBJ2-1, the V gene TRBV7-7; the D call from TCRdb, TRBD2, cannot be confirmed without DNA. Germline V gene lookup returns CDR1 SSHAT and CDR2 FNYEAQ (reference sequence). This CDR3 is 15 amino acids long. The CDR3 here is CASSSGLAGEGEQFF.

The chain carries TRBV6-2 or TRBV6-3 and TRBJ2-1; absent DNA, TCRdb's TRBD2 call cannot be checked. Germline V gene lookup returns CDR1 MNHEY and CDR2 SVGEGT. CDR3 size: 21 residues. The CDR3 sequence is CASSYSIGGTTGTSGNNEQFF.

CDR3 sequence: CSVEQVTRGGEQFF. This chain uses TRBV29-1 with TRBJ2-1; the D call from TCRdb, TRBD1, cannot be confirmed without DNA. CDR1 and CDR2 (germline): SQVTM, ANQGSEA. This CDR3 has 14 residues.

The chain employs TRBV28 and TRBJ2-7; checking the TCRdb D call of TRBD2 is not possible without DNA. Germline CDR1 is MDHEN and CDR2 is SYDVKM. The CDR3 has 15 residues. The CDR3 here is CASKEGPHRLWEQYF.

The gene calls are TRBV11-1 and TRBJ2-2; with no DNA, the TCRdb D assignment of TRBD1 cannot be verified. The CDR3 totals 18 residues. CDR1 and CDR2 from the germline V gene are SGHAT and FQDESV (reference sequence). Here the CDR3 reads CASSPVSRQTENTGELFF.

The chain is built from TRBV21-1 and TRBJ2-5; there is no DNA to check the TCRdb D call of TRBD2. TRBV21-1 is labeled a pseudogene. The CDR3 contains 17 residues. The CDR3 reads CASSKVPASGRGETQYF.

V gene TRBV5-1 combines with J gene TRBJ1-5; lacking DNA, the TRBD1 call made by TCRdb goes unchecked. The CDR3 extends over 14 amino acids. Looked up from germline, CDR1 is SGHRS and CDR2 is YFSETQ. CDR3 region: CASSFGQGDQPQHF. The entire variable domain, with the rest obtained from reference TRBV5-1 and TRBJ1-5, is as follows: KAGVTQTPRYLIKTRGQQVTLSCSPISGHRSVSWYQQTPGQGLQFLFEYFSETQRNKGNFPGRFSGRQFSNSRSEMNVSTLELGDSALYLCASSFGQGDQPQHFGDGTRLSIL.

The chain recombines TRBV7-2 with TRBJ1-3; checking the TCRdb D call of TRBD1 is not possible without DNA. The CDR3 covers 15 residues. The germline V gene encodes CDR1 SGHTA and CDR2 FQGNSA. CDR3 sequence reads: CASSQDRENGNTIYF.

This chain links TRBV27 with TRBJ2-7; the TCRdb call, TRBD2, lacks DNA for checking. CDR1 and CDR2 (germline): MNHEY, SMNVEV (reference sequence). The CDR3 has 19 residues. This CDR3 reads CASSPFRGQASGSWNEQYF.

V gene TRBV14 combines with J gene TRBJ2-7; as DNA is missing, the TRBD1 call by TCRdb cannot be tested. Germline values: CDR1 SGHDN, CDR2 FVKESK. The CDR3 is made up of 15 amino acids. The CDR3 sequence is CASSRLGTGGNEQYF.

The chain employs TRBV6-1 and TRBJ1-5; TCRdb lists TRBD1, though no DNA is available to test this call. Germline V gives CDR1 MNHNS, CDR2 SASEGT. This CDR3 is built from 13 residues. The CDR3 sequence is CASRGASNQPQHF.

The CDR3: CASSPQLAYEQFF. The chain employs TRBV6-2 or TRBV6-3 and TRBJ2-1; the D call of TRBD2 rests on TCRdb alone, since no DNA is present to check it. This CDR3 has 13 residues. Germline CDR1 MNHEY, CDR2 SVGEGT.

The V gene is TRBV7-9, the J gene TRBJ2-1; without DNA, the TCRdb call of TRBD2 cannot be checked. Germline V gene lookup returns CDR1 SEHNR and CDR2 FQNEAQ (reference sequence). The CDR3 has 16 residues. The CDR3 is CASSLALAGASNEQFF.

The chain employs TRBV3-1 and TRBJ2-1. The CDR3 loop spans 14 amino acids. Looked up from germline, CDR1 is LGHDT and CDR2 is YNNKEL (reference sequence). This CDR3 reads CASSQDGANNEQFF.

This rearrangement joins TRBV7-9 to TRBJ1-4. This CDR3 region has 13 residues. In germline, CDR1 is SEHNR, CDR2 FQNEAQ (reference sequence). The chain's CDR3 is CASSLEALEKLFF.